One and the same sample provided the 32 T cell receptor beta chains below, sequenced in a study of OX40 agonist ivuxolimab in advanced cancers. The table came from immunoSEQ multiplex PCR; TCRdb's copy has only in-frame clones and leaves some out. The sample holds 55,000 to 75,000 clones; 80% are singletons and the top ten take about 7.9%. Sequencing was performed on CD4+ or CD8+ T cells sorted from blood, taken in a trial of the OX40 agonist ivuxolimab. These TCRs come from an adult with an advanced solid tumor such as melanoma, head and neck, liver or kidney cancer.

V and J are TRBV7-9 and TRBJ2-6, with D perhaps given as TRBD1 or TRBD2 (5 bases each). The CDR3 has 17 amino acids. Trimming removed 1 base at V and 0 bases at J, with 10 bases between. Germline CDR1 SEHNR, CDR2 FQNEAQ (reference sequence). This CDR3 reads CASSLEGRHSGANVLTF. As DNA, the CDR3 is TGTGCCAGCAGCTTAGAGGGACGGCACTCTGGGGCCAACGTCCTGACTTTC.

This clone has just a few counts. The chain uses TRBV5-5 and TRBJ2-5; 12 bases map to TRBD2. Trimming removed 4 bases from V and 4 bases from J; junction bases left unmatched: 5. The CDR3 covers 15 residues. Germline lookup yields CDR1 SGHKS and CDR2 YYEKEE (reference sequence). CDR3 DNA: TGTGCCAGCAGCACACTAGCGGGAGGCGGAGAGACCCAGTACTTC. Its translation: CASSTLAGGGETQYF. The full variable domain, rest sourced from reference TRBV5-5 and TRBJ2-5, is DAGVTQSPTHLIKTRGQQVTLRCSPISGHKSVSWYQQVLGQGPQFIFQYYEKEERGRGNFPDRFSARQFPNYSSELNVNALLLGDSALYLCASSTLAGGGETQYFGPGTRLLVL.

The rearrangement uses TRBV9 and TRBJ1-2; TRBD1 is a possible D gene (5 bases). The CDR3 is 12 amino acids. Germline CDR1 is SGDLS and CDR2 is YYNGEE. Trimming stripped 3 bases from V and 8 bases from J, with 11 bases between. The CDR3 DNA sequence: TGTGCCAGCAGCGACAGGATGAGAGGCTACACCTTC. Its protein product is CASSDRMRGYTF.

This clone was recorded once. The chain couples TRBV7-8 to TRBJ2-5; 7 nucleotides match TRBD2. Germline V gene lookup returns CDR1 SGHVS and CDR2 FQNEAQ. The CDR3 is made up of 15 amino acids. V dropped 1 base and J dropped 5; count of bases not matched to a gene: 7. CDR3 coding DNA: TGTGCCAGCAGCTTAGTTGCGGGGGTCAGGGAGACCCAGTACTTC. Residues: CASSLVAGVRETQYF.

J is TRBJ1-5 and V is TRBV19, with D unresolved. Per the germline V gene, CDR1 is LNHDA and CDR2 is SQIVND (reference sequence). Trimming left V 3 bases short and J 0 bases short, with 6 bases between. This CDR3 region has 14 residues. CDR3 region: CASSISSSNQPQHF. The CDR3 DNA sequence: TGTGCCAGTAGTATTTCATCTAGCAATCAGCCCCAGCATTTT.

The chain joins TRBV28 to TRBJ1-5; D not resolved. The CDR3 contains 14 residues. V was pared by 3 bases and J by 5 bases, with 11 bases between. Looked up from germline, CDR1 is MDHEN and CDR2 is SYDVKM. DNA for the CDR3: TGTGCCAGCAGTTTCGGGCAGTCCTATCAGCCCCAGCATTTT. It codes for CASSFGQSYQPQHF.

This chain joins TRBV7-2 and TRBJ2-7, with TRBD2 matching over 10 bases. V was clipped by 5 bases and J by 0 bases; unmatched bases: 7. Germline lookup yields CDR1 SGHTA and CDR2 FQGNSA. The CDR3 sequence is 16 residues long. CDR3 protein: CASSLSSGRFSYEQYF. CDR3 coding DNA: TGTGCCAGCAGCCTCTCTAGCGGGAGATTCTCCTACGAGCAGTACTTC. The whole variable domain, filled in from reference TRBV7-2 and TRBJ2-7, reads GAGVSQSPSNKVTEKGKDVELRCDPISGHTALYWYRQSLGQGLEFLIYFQGNSAPDKSGLPSDRFSAERTGGSVSTLTIQRTQQEDSAVYLCASSLSSGRFSYEQYFGPGTRLTVT.

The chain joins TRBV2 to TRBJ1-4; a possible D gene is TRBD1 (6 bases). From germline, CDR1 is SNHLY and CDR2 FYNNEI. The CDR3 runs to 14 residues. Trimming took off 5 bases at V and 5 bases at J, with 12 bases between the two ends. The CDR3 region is CASSSNRANEKLFF. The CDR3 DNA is TGTGCCAGCAGTAGTAACAGGGCCAATGAAAAACTGTTTTTT. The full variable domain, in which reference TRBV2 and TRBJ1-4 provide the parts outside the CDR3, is EPEVTQTPSHQVTQMGQEVILRCVPISNHLYFYWYRQILGQKVEFLVSFYNNEISEKSEIFDDQFSVERPDGSNFTLKIRSTKLEDSAMYFCASSSNRANEKLFFGSGTQLSVL.

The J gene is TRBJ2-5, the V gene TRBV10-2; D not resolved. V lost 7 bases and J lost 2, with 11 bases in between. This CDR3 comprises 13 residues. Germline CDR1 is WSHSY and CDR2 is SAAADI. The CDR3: CASKENGQETQYF. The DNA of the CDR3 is TGCGCCAGCAAAGAGAATGGGCAAGAGACCCAGTACTTC.

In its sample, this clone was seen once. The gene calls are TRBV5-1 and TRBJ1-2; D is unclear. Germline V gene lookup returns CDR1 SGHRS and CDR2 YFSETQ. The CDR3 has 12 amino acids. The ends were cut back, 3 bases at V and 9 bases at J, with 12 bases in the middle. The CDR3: CASSSRGGSYTF. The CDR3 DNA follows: TGCGCCAGCAGCTCACGGGGTGGTAGCTACACCTTC.

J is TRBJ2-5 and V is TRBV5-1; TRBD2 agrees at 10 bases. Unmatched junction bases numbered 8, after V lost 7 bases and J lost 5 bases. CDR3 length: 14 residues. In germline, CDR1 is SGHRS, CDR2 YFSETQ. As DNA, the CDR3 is TGCGCCAGCTCCCCTTCGACTAGCGGGGAGACCCAGTACTTC. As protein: CASSPSTSGETQYF.

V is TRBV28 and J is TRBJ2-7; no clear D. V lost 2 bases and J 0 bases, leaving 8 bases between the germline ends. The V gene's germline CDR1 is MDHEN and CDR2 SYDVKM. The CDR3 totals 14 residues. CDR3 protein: CASSLAGSSYEQYF. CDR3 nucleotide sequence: TGTGCCAGCAGTTTAGCCGGATCCTCCTACGAGCAGTACTTC.

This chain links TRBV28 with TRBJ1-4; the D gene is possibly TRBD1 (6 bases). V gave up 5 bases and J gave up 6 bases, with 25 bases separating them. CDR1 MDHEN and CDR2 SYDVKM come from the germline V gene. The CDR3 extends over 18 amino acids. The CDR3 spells CASSQQQRRKDRHEKLFF. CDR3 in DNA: TGTGCCAGCAGTCAGCAACAACGACGCAAAGACAGGCATGAAAAACTGTTTTTT.

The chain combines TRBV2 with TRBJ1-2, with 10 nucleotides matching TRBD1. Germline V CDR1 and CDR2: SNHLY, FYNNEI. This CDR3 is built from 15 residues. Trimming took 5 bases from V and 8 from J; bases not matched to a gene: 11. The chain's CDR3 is CASSPIGTGDRGYTF. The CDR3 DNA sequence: TGTGCCAGCAGTCCCATCGGGACAGGGGATCGGGGCTACACCTTC.

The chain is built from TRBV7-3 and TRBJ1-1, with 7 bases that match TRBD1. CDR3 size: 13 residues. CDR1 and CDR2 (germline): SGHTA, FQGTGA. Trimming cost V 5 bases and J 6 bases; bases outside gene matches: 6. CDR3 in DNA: TGTGCCAGCAGCACGTACACAGGGGCTGAAGCTTTCTTT. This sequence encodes CASSTYTGAEAFF.

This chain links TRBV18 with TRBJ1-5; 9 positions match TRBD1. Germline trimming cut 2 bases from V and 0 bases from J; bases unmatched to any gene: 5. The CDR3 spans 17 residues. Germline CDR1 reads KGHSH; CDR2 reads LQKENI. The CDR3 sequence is CASSPIPGQGSNQPQHF. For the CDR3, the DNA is TGTGCCAGCTCACCAATCCCGGGACAGGGTAGCAATCAGCCCCAGCATTTT.

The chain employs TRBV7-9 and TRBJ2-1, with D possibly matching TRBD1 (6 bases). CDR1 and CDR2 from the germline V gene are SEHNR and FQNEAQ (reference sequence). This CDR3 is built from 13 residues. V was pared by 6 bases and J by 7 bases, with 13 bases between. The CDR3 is CASRPGRGNEQFF. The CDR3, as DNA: TGTGCCAGCAGACCCGGTAGGGGGAATGAGCAGTTCTTC.

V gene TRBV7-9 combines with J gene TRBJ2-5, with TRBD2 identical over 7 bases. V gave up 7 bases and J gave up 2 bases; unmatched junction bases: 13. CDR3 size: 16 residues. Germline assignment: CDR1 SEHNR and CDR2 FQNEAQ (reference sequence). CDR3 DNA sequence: TGTGCCAGCACTCCAGGTCGGGGGGAAATACAAGAGACCCAGTACTTC. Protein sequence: CASTPGRGEIQETQYF.

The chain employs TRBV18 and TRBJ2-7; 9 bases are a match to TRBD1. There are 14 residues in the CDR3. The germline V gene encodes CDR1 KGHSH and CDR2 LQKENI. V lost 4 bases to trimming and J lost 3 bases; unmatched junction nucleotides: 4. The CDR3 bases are TGTGCCAGCTCACTCAAGGGACAGGGCTACGAGCAGTACTTC. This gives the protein CASSLKGQGYEQYF.

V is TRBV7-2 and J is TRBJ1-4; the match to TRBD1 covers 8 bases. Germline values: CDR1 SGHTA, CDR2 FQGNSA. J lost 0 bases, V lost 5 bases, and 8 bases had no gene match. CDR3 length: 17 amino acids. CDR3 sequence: CASSQTGVGATNEKLFF. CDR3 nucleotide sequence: TGTGCCAGCAGCCAGACAGGGGTGGGGGCAACTAATGAAAAACTGTTTTTT.

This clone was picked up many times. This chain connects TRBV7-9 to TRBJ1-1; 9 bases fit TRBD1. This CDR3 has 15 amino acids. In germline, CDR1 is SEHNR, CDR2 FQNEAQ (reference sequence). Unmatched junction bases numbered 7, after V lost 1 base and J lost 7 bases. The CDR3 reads CASSLDRTGDDEAFF. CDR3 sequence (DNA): TGTGCCAGCAGCTTAGACCGGACAGGGGACGATGAAGCTTTCTTT.

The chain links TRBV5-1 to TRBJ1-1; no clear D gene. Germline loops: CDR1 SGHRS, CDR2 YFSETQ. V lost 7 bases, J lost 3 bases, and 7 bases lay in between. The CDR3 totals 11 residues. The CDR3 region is CASSRDTEAFF. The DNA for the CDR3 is TGCGCCAGCTCGAGGGACACTGAAGCTTTCTTT.

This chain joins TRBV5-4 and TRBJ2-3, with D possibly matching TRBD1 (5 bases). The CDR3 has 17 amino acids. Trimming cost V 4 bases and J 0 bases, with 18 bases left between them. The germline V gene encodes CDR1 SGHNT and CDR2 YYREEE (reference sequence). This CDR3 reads CASSPPSGKGSTDTQYF. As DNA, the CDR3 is TGTGCCAGCAGCCCTCCTAGTGGTAAGGGGAGCACAGATACGCAGTATTTT.

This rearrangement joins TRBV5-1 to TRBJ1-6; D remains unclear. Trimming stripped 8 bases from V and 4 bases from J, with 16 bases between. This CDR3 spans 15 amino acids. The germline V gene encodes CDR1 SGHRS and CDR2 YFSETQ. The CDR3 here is CASRGSGVYNSPLHF. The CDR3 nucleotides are TGCGCCAGTAGAGGGAGTGGGGTTTATAATTCACCCCTCCACTTT.

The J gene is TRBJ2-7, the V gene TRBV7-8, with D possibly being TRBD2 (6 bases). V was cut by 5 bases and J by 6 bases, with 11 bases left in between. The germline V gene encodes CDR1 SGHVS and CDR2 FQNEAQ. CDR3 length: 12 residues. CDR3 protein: CASSPYGGEQYV. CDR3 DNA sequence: TGTGCCAGCAGCCCCTACGGGGGCGAGCAGTACGTC.

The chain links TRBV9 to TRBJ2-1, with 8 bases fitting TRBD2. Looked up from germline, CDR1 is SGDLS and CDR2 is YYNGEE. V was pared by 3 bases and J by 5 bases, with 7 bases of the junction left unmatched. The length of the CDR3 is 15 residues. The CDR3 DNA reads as TGTGCCAGCAGCGCCCAACTAGCGGTGGACAATGAGCAGTTCTTC. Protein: CASSAQLAVDNEQFF.

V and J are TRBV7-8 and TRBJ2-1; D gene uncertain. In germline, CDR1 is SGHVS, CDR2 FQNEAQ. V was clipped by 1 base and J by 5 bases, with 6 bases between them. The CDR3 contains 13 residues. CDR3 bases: TGTGCCAGCAGCTTAGACAGACACAATGAGCAGTTCTTC. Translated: CASSLDRHNEQFF.

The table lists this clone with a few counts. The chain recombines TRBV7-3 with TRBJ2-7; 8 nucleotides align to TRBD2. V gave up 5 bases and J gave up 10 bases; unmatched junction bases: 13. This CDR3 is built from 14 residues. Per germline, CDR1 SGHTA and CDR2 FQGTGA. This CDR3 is CASSPQPTSEAQYF. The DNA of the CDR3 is TGTGCCAGCAGCCCCCAGCCGACTAGCGAGGCTCAGTACTTC.

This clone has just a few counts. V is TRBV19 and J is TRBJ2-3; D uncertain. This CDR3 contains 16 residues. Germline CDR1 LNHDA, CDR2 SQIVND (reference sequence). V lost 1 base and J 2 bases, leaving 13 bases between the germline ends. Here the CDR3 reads CASSIVVDGYTDTQYF. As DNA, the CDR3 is TGTGCCAGTAGTATAGTGGTCGATGGGTACACAGATACGCAGTATTTT.

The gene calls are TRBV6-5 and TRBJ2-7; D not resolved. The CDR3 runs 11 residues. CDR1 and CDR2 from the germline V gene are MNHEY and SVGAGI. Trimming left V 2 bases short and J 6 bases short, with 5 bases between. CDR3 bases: TGTGCCAGCAGTTACAAACTCGAGCAGTACGTC. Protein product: CASSYKLEQYV.

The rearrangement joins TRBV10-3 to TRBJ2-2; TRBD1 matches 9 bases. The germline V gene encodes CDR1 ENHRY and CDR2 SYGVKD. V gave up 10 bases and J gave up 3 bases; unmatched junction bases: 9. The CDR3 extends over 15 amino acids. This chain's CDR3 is CASSLRDRDTGELFF. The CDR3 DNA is TGTGCCAGCAGCCTCCGGGACAGGGACACCGGGGAGCTGTTTTTT.

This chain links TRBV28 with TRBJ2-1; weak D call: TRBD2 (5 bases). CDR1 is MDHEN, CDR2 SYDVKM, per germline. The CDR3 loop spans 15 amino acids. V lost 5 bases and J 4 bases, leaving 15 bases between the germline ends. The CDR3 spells CASSIHDYRYNEQFF. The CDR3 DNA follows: TGTGCCAGCAGTATACACGACTACCGATACAATGAGCAGTTCTTC. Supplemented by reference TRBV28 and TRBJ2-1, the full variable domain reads DVKVTQSSRYLVKRTGEKVFLECVQDMDHENMFWYRQDPGLGLRLIYFSYDVKMKEKGDIPEGYSVSREKKERFSLILESASTNQTSMYLCASSIHDYRYNEQFFGPGTRLTVL.